The 24 T cell receptor beta chains in this list originate from one sample, sequenced in a study of T cell clonotyping in hematopoietic cell transplantation. Sequenced by immunoSEQ multiplex PCR; TCRdb stores in-frame clones only, minus some. The table includes roughly 10,000 clones, 92% detected once. Time point given: recipient sample about 28 days before transplant, after cytoreduction. The sequencing used peripheral blood mononuclear cells, collected before stem cell transplant. The receptors were gathered from a woman aged 40 to 50 with acute myeloid leukemia. Some clones in this sample may be carry-over from other donors' samples.

The V gene is TRBV7-7, the J gene TRBJ2-5; 9 positions agree with TRBD1. CDR3 size: 18 residues. Germline V CDR1 and CDR2: SSHAT, FNYEAQ (reference sequence). V was clipped by 5 bases and J by 2 bases; unmatched bases: 15. CDR3 sequence reads: CASSPTGTGIRGQETQYF. CDR3 DNA: TGTGCCAGCAGCCCGACCGGGACAGGGATCCGTGGGCAAGAGACCCAGTACTTC.

The V call is TRBV6-5, the J call TRBJ2-6; unclear D gene. This CDR3 comprises 16 residues. The germline V gene encodes CDR1 MNHEY and CDR2 SVGAGI. Trimming stripped 2 bases from V and 0 bases from J, with 8 bases between. This chain's CDR3 is CASSYVFTSGANVLTF. The CDR3 bases are TGTGCCAGCAGTTACGTCTTCACCTCTGGGGCCAACGTCCTGACTTTC.

J is TRBJ2-5 and V is TRBV11-2; 7 bases map to TRBD2. Germline lookup yields CDR1 SGHAT and CDR2 FQNNGV. Trimming removed 3 bases from V and 5 bases from J; junction bases left unmatched: 12. The CDR3 runs 16 residues. CDR3 in amino acids: CASSLFLTSLGETQYF. The CDR3 DNA follows: TGTGCCAGCAGCTTGTTCTTGACTAGCTTGGGCGAGACCCAGTACTTC.

The V call is TRBV5-1, the J call TRBJ1-2, with D uncertain. The CDR3 spans 14 residues. From germline, CDR1 is SGHRS and CDR2 YFSETQ. V was cut by 4 bases and J by 4 bases, with 14 bases left in between. Here the CDR3 DNA reads TGCGCCAGCAGCCCGGCTGCAGCTTCCTATGGCTACACCTTC. This sequence encodes CASSPAAASYGYTF.

The chain combines TRBV7-9 with TRBJ1-2; no reliable D call. The germline gives CDR1 SEHNR, CDR2 FQNEAQ (reference sequence). Trimming stripped 0 bases from V and 7 bases from J, with 12 bases between. CDR3 size: 14 residues. The CDR3 coding sequence is TGTGCCAGCAGCTTAGCGGAAGTGGGAGGTGGCTACACCTTC. Encoded protein: CASSLAEVGGGYTF.

This clone showed up just once. The chain couples TRBV7-9 to TRBJ2-1, with D uncertain. V was cut by 7 bases and J by 7 bases, with 20 bases left in between. The length of the CDR3 is 15 residues. The V gene's germline CDR1 is SEHNR and CDR2 FQNEAQ (reference sequence). The CDR3 loop is CASIQSPRGQNEQFF. The CDR3 DNA sequence: TGTGCCAGCATCCAATCCCCTAGAGGTCAGAATGAGCAGTTCTTC.

This chain connects TRBV5-6 to TRBJ2-7; tentative D call: TRBD2 (7 bases). Germline V CDR1 and CDR2: SGHDT, YYEEEE. This CDR3 has 15 amino acids. The ends were cut back, 0 bases at V and 5 bases at J, with 15 bases in the middle. The CDR3 sequence is CASSLAVGGADEQYF. DNA of the CDR3: TGTGCCAGCAGCTTGGCGGTTGGGGGGGCGGACGAGCAGTACTTC.

This CDR3 is CASSLTLVVANTGELFF. In nucleotides, the CDR3 is TGTGCCAGCAGTTTAACTCTCGTCGTTGCGAACACCGGGGAGCTGTTTTTT. The chain carries TRBV28 and TRBJ2-2; unclear D gene. V lost 2 bases and J lost 0, with 13 bases in between. This CDR3 region has 17 residues. Germline-derived CDR1 and CDR2 are MDHEN and SYDVKM.

V gene TRBV23-1 combines with J gene TRBJ1-2; no clear D. TRBV23-1 is an ORF, and what it does is uncertain. The V gene lost 2 bases and the J gene lost 0 bases, with 16 bases spanning the gap. The CDR3 covers 17 residues. CDR3 DNA: TGCGCCAGCAGTCAAGCCTATCGCGGGAGCCCTAACTATGGCTACACCTTC. Protein: CASSQAYRGSPNYGYTF.

V is TRBV4-2 and J is TRBJ2-7, with D possibly being TRBD1 or TRBD2 (5 bases each). CDR1 LGHNA and CDR2 YNFKEQ come from the germline V gene. Trimming took 0 bases from V and 6 from J, leaving 9 bases between them. The CDR3 is made up of 13 amino acids. The CDR3 here is CASSQEWGSEQYF. In nucleotides, the CDR3 is TGTGCCAGCAGCCAAGAGTGGGGGTCCGAGCAGTACTTC.

V is TRBV5-8 and J is TRBJ1-4, with no clear D. This CDR3 comprises 16 residues. Germline V gene sequence: CDR1 SGHTS, CDR2 YDEGEE. Deletions cut 0 bases from V and 7 bases from J, with 16 bases between. For the CDR3, the DNA is TGTGCCAGCAGCTTGGGTGTACAGACCGGTCGTGAAAAACTGTTTTTT. Translation gives CASSLGVQTGREKLFF.

The chain carries TRBV2 and TRBJ2-2; unclear D gene. Trimming pared 7 bases from V and 0 bases from J, leaving 9 bases between. The CDR3 covers 14 residues. Germline loops: CDR1 SNHLY, CDR2 FYNNEI. CDR3 coding DNA: TGTGCCAGCACCCCGCAAGCGAACACCGGGGAGCTGTTTTTT. It specifies CASTPQANTGELFF.

The V call is TRBV2, the J call TRBJ2-2; the match to TRBD2 covers 7 bases. Germline CDR1 is SNHLY and CDR2 is FYNNEI. This CDR3 spans 15 amino acids. V lost 6 bases, J lost 14 bases, and 18 bases stayed unmatched. The DNA for the CDR3 is TGTGCCAGCAGGGGGGGGACCCTCCCCCAGGCGGAACTGTTTTTT. It translates to CASRGGTLPQAELFF.

The genes are TRBV10-3 and TRBJ1-1; D unresolved. V was trimmed by 4 bases and J by 1 base, leaving 4 bases between them. The CDR3 is made up of 12 amino acids. Germline loops: CDR1 ENHRY, CDR2 SYGVKD. This CDR3 is CAISAANTEAFF. In nucleotides, the CDR3 is TGTGCCATCAGTGCAGCGAACACTGAAGCTTTCTTT.

This chain joins TRBV7-3 and TRBJ2-1; 9 nucleotides align to TRBD2. The CDR3 extends over 16 amino acids. CDR1 and CDR2 from the germline V gene are SGHTA and FQGTGA. V trimming: 5 bases; J trimming: 7 bases; junction bases outside the gene matches: 12. The CDR3 DNA sequence: TGTGCCAGCAGCAAGCGGACTAGCGCAACTTTTAATGAGCAGTTCTTC. Translating gives CASSKRTSATFNEQFF.

The chain joins TRBV2 to TRBJ2-7; TRBD2 matches 9 bases. Germline CDR1 reads SNHLY; CDR2 reads FYNNEI. The CDR3 sequence is 13 residues long. Trimming at V came to 6 bases and at J to 6 bases, leaving 6 bases not matched to a gene. CDR3 loop: CASSLRGGGEQYF. DNA of the CDR3: TGTGCCAGCAGCCTGCGGGGGGGCGGCGAGCAGTACTTC.

This sequence joins TRBV5-1 and TRBJ2-3, with 12 bases identical to TRBD2. CDR3 length: 15 residues. The germline V gene encodes CDR1 SGHRS and CDR2 YFSETQ. Trimming at V came to 2 bases and at J to 5 bases, leaving 3 bases not matched to a gene. The DNA of the CDR3 is TGCGCCAGCAGCTTATCTAGCGGGAGGGTAGATACGCAGTATTTT. It specifies CASSLSSGRVDTQYF.

The chain joins TRBV4-3 to TRBJ1-1; no reliable D call. The CDR3 is 14 amino acids. Trimming pared 4 bases from V and 1 base from J, leaving 10 bases between. The germline CDR1 and CDR2 sequences are LGHNA and YSLEER. In DNA, the CDR3 is TGCGCCAGCAGCCGGAGTTATCCGAACACTGAAGCTTTCTTT. It translates to CASSRSYPNTEAFF.

The chain recombines TRBV27 with TRBJ1-1; D remains ambiguous. CDR1 and CDR2 (germline): MNHEY, SMNVEV (reference sequence). V was cut by 5 bases and J by 1 base, with 11 bases left in between. The CDR3 covers 14 residues. The CDR3 loop reads CASSIRQTNTEAFF. The CDR3 bases are TGTGCCAGCAGTATAAGACAAACGAACACTGAAGCTTTCTTT.

Here the CDR3 DNA reads TGTGCTAGTGGTTGGGGGGCTAGCTACGAGCAGTACTTC. Translation: CASGWGASYEQYF. The chain is built from TRBV12-5 and TRBJ2-7; D assignment may be TRBD1 or TRBD2 (6 bases each). CDR3 length: 13 amino acids. Germline-derived CDR1 and CDR2 are LGHNT and FRNRAP. V gave up 4 bases and J gave up 3 bases, with 10 bases separating them.

The V call is TRBV7-3, the J call TRBJ2-2, with 13 bases that match TRBD2. The germline V gene encodes CDR1 SGHTA and CDR2 FQGTGA. The V and J ends lost 2 bases and 7 bases, in that order; junction bases with no gene match: 7. CDR3 length equals 17 residues. CDR3: CASSLGSRLAGGGELFF. CDR3 DNA sequence: TGTGCCAGCAGCTTAGGATCCCGACTAGCGGGAGGCGGGGAGCTGTTTTTT. Full variable domain (outside the CDR3, taken from reference TRBV7-3 and TRBJ2-2): GAGVSQTPSNKVTEKGKYVELRCDPISGHTALYWYRQSLGQGPEFLIYFQGTGAADDSGLPNDRFFAVRPEGSVSTLKIQRTERGDSAVYLCASSLGSRLAGGGELFFGEGSRLTVL.

V is TRBV7-2 and J is TRBJ2-7, with D unclear. Germline CDR1 is SGHTA and CDR2 is FQGNSA. The germline V and J ends were trimmed by 8 bases and 3 bases, with 8 bases remaining between them. The CDR3 loop spans 11 amino acids. CDR3 loop: CASGEYYEQYF. CDR3 sequence (DNA): TGTGCCAGCGGCGAGTACTACGAGCAGTACTTC.

The chain links TRBV11-2 to TRBJ2-7; the D is unclear. Germline loops: CDR1 SGHAT, CDR2 FQNNGV. The CDR3 totals 12 residues. Trimming removed 0 bases at V and 6 bases at J, with 6 bases between. The DNA of the CDR3 is TGTGCCAGCAGCTTAGATAGATCCGAGCAGTACTTC. Its translation is CASSLDRSEQYF.

The chain carries TRBV5-1 and TRBJ2-7; a possible D gene is TRBD2 (6 bases). Germline values: CDR1 SGHRS, CDR2 YFSETQ. This CDR3 is built from 14 residues. V was shortened by 4 bases and J by 2 bases, with 13 bases between the two germline ends. The CDR3: CASSLGLLTYEQYF. DNA of the CDR3: TGCGCCAGCAGCCTGGGACTCCTAACCTACGAGCAGTACTTC.